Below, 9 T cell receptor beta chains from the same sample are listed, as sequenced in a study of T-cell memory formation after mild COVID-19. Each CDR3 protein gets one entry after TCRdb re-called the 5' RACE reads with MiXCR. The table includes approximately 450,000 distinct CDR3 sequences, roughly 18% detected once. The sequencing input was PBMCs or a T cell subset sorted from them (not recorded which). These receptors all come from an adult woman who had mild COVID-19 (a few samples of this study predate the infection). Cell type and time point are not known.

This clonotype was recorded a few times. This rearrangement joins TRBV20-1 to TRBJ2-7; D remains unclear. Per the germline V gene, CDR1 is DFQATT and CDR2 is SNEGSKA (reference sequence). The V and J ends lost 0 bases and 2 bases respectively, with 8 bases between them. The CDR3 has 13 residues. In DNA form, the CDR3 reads TGCAGTGCTAGAGATCAACTACCCTACGAGCAGTACTTC. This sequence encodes CSARDQLPYEQYF.

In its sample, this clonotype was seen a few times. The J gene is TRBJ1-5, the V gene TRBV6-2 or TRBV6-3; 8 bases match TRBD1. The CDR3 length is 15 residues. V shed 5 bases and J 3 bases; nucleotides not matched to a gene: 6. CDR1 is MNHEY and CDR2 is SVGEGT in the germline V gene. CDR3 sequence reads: CASSTRTGHNQPQHF. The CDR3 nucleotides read TGTGCCAGCAGTACCCGGACAGGGCACAATCAGCCCCAGCATTTT.

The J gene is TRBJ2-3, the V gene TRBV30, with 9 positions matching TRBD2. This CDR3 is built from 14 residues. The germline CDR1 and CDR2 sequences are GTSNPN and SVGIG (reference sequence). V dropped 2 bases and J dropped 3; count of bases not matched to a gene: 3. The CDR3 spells CAWSWAGGTDTQYF. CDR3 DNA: TGTGCCTGGAGTTGGGCGGGAGGGACAGATACGCAGTATTTT. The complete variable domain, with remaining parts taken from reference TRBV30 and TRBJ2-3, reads SQTIHQWPATLVQPVGSPLSLECTVEGTSNPNLYWYRQAAGRGLQLLFYSVGIGQISSEVPQNLSASRPQDRQFILSSKKLLLSDSGFYLCAWSWAGGTDTQYFGPGTRLTVL.

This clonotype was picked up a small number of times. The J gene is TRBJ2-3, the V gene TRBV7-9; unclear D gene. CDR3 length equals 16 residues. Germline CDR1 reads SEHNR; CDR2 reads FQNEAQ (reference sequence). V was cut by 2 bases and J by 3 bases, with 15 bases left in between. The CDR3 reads CASSLWLLSETDTQYF. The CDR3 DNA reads TGTGCCAGCAGCTTATGGCTACTATCCGAAACAGATACGCAGTATTTT. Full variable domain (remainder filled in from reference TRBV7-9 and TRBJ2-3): DTGVSQNPRHKITKRGQNVTFRCDPISEHNRLYWYRQTLGQGPEFLTYFQNEAQLEKSRLLSDRFSAERPKGSFSTLEIQRTEQGDSAMYLCASSLWLLSETDTQYFGPGTRLTVL.

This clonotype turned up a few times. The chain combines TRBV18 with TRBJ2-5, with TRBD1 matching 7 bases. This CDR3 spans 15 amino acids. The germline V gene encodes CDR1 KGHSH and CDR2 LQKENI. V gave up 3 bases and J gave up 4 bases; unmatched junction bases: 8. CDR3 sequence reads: CASSPRQGKGETQYF. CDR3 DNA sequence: TGTGCCAGCTCACCGCGACAGGGCAAGGGAGAGACCCAGTACTTC.

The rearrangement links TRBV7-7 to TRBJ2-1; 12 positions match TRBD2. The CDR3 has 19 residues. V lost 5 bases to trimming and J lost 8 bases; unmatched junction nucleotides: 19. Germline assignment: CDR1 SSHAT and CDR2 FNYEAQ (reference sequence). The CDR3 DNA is TGTGCCAGCAGCGCGCCGAATAGGACTAGCGGGGCGGGCAGCCATGAGCAGTTCTTC. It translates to CASSAPNRTSGAGSHEQFF.

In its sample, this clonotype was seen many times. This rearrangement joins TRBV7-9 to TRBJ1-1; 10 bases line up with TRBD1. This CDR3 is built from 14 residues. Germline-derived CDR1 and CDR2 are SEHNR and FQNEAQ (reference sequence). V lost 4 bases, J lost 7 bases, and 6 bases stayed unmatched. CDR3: CASSSGTGAIEAFF. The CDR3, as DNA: TGTGCCAGCAGCTCCGGGACAGGGGCCATTGAAGCTTTCTTT.

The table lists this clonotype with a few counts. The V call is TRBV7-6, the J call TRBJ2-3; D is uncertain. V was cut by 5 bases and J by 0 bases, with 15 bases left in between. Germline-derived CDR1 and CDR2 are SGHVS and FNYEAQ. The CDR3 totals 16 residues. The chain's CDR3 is CASSPQAATSTDTQYF. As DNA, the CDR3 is TGTGCCAGCAGCCCCCAGGCGGCAACTAGCACAGATACGCAGTATTTT.

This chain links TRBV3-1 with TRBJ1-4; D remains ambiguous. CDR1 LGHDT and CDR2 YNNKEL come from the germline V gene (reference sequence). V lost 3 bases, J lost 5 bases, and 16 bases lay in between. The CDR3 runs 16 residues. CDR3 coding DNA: TGTGCCAGCAGCCAGTCCTCGGGAACTACCAATGAAAAACTGTTTTTT. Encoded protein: CASSQSSGTTNEKLFF.